This TCR beta chain was captured in a study of shared clonotypes between healthy human individuals. Clones were sequenced by immunoSEQ multiplex PCR, and TCRdb holds only the in-frame ones, with some missing. The data show approximately 1.9 million clones, over 85% seen once. Cells designated naive CD8 were CD45RO-negative and were positively selected for CCR7, with terminally differentiated effector memory CD45RA+ cells excluded. The germline V gene has CDR1 SGHVT and CDR2 SQSDAQ. The CDR3 is 16 residues long. The receptor was isolated from a man between 18 and 29 years old in good health. Some clones in this sample may be carry-over from other donors' samples. The genes are TRBV7-4 and TRBJ2-5, with 7 bases lining up with TRBD2. The end of the DNA aligns better with TRBJ2-7, so the J call may be wrong. The sequenced material came from naive CD8+ T cells from PBMCs. DNA for the CDR3: TGTGCCAGCAGCCCCCGCCAGACTAGCCGAAGCTACGAGCAGTACTTC. It encodes CASSPRQTSRSYEQYF.